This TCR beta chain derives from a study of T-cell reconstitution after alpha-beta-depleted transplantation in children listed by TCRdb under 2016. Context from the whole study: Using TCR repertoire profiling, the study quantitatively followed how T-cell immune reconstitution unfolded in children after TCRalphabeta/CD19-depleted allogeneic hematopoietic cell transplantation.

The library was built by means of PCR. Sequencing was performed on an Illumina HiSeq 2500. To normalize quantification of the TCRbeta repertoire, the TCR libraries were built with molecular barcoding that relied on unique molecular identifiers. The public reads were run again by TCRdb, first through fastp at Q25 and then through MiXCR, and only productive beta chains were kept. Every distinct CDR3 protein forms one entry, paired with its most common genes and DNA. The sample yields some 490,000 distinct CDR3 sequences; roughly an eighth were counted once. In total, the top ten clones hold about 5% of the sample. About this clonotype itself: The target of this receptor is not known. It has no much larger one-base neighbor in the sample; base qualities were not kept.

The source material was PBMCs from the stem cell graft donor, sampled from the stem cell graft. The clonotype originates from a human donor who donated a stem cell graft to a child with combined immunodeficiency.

The DNA sequence is TGCGCCAGCAGCCAAGATGTATTAAGATTGGAGACCCAGTACTTC. Translated, this gives CASSQDVLRLETQYF. The chain couples TRBV4-3 to TRBJ2-5; no D gene can be assigned with confidence. The germline V gene encodes CDR1 LGHNA and CDR2 YSLEER. V sheds 0 bases and J sheds 5 bases, leaving 13 bases between their ends. The CDR3 runs 15 residues from the cysteine to the phenylalanine. The read is trimmed to its CDR3 DNA, 45 bases read in frame from base 1.